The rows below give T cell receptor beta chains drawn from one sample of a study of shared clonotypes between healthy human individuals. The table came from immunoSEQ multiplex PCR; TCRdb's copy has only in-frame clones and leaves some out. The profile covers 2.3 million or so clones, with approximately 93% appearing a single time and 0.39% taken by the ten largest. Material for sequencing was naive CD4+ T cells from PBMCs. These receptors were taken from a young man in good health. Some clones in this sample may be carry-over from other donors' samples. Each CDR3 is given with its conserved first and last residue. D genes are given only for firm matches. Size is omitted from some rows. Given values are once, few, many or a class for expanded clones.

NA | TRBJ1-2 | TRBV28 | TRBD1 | TGTGCCAGCAGTTCGGCGACAGGGCCCTATGGTTACACCTTC | CASSSATGPYGYTF
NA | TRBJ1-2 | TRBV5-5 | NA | TGTGCCAGCAGCGGGGGACCCTCCTATGGCTACACCTTC | CASSGGPSYGYTF
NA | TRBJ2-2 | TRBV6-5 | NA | TGTGCCAGCAGTTACGTTGGAACCGGGGAGCTGTTTTTT | CASSYVGTGELFF
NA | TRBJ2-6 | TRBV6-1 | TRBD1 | TGTGCCAGCAGTGAAGTGGGACAGGGGGCATCTGGGGCCAACGTCCTGACTTTC | CASSEVGQGASGANVLTF
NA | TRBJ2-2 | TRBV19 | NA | TGTGCCAGTCGCTGGGCGGGGGCCGCGGGCGGGGAGCTGTTTTTT | CASRWAGAAGGELFF
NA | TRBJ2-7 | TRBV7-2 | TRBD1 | TGTGCCAGCAGCTGGGGTAGGCCCAGGGGGCTATACGAGCAGTACTTC | CASSWGRPRGLYEQYF
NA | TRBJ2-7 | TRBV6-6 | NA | TGTGCCAGCACCCCCTGGGGCAGCTACGAGCAGTACTTC | CASTPWGSYEQYF
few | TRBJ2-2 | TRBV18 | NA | TGTGCCAGCTCAGAGAGGGCCGGGGAGCTGTTTTTT | CASSERAGELFF
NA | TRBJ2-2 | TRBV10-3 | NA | TGTGCCATCAGTGGGGGGGCTGGGGAGCTGTTTTTT | CAISGGAGELFF
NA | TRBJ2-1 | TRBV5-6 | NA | TGTGCCAGCAACTGGTGGAACAATGAGCAGTTCTTC | CASNWWNNEQFF
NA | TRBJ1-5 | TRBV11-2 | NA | TGTGCCAGCAGCTTAGACCGGGATCAGCCCCAGCATTTT | CASSLDRDQPQHF
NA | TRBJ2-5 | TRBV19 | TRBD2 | TGTGCCAGTAGTAGCCAGCGGGAACGGGGCAGGGAGACCCAGTACTTC | CASSSQRERGRETQYF
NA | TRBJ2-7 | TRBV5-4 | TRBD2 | TGTGCCAGCAGCCCTATGCTAGCGGGGGGATCCTACGAGCAGTACTTC | CASSPMLAGGSYEQYF
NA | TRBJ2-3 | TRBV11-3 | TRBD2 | TGTGCCAGCAGCTTAGATCTCCCTAGCGGGGGGGAAGATACGCAGTATTTT | CASSLDLPSGGEDTQYF
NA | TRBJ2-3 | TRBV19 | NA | TGTGCCAGTAGTTGGCAGAGCACAGATACGCAGTATTTT | CASSWQSTDTQYF
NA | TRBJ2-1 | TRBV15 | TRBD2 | TGTGCCACCAGCAGGTCCGAAAGCGGGACCTACTACAATGAGCAGTTCTTC | CATSRSESGTYYNEQFF
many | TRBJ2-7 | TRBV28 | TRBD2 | TGTGCCAGCAGTTTACCCCCGGGACTAGCGGGTGAGCAGTACTTC | CASSLPPGLAGEQYF
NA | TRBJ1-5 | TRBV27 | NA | TGTGCCAGCAGTTTAGATGGGCGCAATCAGCCCCAGCATTTT | CASSLDGRNQPQHF
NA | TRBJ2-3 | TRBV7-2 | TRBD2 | TGTGCCAGCAGCTTAGTTGCGGGAGGGGCAGATACGCAGTATTTT | CASSLVAGGADTQYF
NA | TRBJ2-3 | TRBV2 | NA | TGTGCCAGCAGCTCCTTAACCCGCACAGATACGCAGTATTTT | CASSSLTRTDTQYF
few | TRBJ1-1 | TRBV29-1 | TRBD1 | TGCAGCGTAGACAGGGGAAAGGGAACTGAAGCTTTCTTT | CSVDRGKGTEAFF
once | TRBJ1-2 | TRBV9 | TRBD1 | TGTGCCAGCAGCGCCTCGGGACAGCAAGTCTATGGCTACACCTTC | CASSASGQQVYGYTF
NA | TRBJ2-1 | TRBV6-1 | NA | TGTGCCAGCAGTGAAGTGGAGTCAGTTTACAATGAGCAGTTCTTC | CASSEVESVYNEQFF
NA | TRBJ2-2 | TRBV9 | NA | TGTGCCAGCAGCGTAGGTAGGGGACTTACGAACACCGGGGAGCTGTTTTTT | CASSVGRGLTNTGELFF
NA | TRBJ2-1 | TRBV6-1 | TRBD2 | TGTGCCACCCACCTGAGGGAGGGCACCTACAATGAGCAGTTCTTC | CATHLREGTYNEQFF
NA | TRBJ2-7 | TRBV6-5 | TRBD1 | TGTGCCAGCAGTTACACCCGCAGGGGGCCCTACGAGCAGTACTTC | CASSYTRRGPYEQYF
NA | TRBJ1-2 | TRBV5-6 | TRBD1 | TGTGCCAGCAGCTTAACAGGGGGCAGGGACTACACCTTC | CASSLTGGRDYTF
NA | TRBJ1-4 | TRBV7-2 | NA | TGTGCCAGCAGCCGAATGGGAGCAGAAAATGAAAAACTGTTTTTT | CASSRMGAENEKLFF
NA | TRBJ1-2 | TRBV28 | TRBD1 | TGTGCCAGCAGTTCGACAGGGAGGGACTATGGCTACACCTTC | CASSSTGRDYGYTF
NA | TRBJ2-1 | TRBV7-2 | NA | TGTGCCAGCAGCTTAGCAACCCCCGTCCCTGAGCAGTTCTTC | CASSLATPVPEQFF
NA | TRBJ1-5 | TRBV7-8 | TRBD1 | TGTGCCAGCAGCCCGGGACAGGGGATTTATAGCAATCAGCCCCAGCATTTT | CASSPGQGIYSNQPQHF
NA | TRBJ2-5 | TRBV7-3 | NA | TGTGCCAGCAGCGCGGGGCTAGGGGAGACCCAGTACTTC | CASSAGLGETQYF
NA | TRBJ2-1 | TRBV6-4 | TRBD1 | TGTGCCAGCAGTGATTCAATAGGGACAGGGTACAATGAGCAGTTCTTC | CASSDSIGTGYNEQFF
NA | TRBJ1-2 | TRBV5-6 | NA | TGTGCCAGCAGCTTAATGGGGCAGCCGCCGAACTATGGCTACACCTTC | CASSLMGQPPNYGYTF
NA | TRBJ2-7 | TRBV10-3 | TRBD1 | TGTGCCATCAGAAACGGACAGGGGCCCCCCTACGAGCAGTACTTC | CAIRNGQGPPYEQYF
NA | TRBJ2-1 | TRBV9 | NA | TGTGCCAGCAGCACTCAAGGACAGAACAATGAGCAGTTCTTC | CASSTQGQNNEQFF
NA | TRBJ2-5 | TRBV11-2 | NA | TGTGCCAGCAGCTTAGGTTCCGGACATACAGAGACCCAGTACTTC | CASSLGSGHTETQYF
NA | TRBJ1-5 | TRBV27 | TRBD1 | TGTGCCAGCAGACCATCTCGGGACAGGGGACAGCCCCAGCATTTT | CASRPSRDRGQPQHF
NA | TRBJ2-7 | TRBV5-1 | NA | TGCGCCAGCAGCGGGGGGAACAGGGGCGAGCAGTACTTC | CASSGGNRGEQYF
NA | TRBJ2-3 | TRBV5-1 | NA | TGCGCCAGCAGGTCAGGGGATTCAAGAGATACGCAGTATTTT | CASRSGDSRDTQYF
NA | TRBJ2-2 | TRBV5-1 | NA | TGCGCCAGCAGCTTGACAACGACAGTTGGTATCGGGGAGCTGTTTTTT | CASSLTTTVGIGELFF
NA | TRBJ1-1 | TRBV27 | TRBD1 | TGTGCCAGCAGAGCAGGGGGCTCGGGCACTGAAGCTTTCTTT | CASRAGGSGTEAFF
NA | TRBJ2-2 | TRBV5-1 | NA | TGCGCCAGCAGCCCGCCAGGGTCCTACACCGGGGAGCTGTTTTTT | CASSPPGSYTGELFF
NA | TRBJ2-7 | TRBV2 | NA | TGTGCCAGCAGTGTTGGGTACGAGCAGTACTTC | CASSVGYEQYF
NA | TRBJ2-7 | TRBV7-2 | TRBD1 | TGTGCCAGCAGCCCGACAGGGGCTTCCTACGAGCAGTACTTC | CASSPTGASYEQYF
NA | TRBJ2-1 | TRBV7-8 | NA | TGTGCCAGCAGCTCAGGGGTAGGTAATGAGCAGTTCTTC | CASSSGVGNEQFF
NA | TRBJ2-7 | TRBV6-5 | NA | TGTGCCAGCAGCCGGACACGCTCCTACGAGCAGTACTTC | CASSRTRSYEQYF
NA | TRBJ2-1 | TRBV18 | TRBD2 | TGTGCCAGCTCACCTGGGAGGGAGCCCGTCGATGAGCAGTTCTTC | CASSPGREPVDEQFF
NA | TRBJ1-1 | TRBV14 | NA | TGTGCCAGCAGCCAAGAGACGCGGGGACACAAGAAAGCTTTCTTT | CASSQETRGHKKAFF
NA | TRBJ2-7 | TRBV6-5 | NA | TGTGCCAGCAGTTACTCACATCCCAACTACTACGAGCAGTACTTC | CASSYSHPNYYEQYF
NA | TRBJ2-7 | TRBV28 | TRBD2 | TGTGCCAGCAGTTTAATCCTAGCGGGAGGCCTTCGCGAGCAGTACTTC | CASSLILAGGLREQYF
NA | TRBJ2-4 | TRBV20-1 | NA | TGCAGGGGTAGCGGAAACATTCAGTACTTC | CRGSGNIQYF
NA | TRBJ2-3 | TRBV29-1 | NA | TGCAGCGTACGATCCCCTGCGCTAGGGGCTTATACGCAGTATTTT | CSVRSPALGAYTQYF
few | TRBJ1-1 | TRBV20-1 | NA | TGCAGAGCAAGGACCCATCACTTT | CRARTHHF
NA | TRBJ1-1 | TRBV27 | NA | TGTGCCAGCAGTTTAGAGGGAGGCGGTGGAGCTTTCTTT | CASSLEGGGGAFF